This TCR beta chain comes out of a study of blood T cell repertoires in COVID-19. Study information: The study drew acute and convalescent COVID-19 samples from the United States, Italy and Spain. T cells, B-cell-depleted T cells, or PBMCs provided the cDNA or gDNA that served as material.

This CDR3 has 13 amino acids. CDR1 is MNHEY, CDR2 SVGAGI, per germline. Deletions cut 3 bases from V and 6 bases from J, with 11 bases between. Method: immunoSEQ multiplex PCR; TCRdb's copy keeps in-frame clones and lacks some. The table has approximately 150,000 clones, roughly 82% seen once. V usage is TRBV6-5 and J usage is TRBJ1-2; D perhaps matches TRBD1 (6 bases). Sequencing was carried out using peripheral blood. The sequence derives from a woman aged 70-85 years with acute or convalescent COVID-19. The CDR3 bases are TGTGCCAGCAGTTATGCGGCAGGGGATGGCTACACCTTC. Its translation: CASSYAAGDGYTF.